The 8 T cell receptor beta chains below were found in one sample sequenced in a study of T cell responses to AZD1222 COVID-19 vaccine. The method was immunoSEQ multiplex PCR; TCRdb's version includes in-frame clones alone and lacks a portion of them. The table lists around 100,000 clones, roughly nine tenths of them singletons. Sample: peripheral blood, taken on day 0 of AZD1222 vaccination. All receptors come from an adult in good health.

In its sample, this clone was seen a few times. The V gene is TRBV25-1, the J gene TRBJ1-1, with D perhaps matching TRBD1 (6 bases). The CDR3 length is 13 residues. CDR1 is MGHDK, CDR2 SYGVNS, per germline. V gave up 5 bases and J gave up 3 bases, with 10 bases separating them. CDR3 protein: CASSRGGYTEAFF. In nucleotides, the CDR3 is TGTGCCAGCAGTCGGGGGGGCTACACTGAAGCTTTCTTT.

Here the CDR3 DNA reads TGTGCCAGCAAGATCGGAGTGAACAATGAGCAGTTCTTC. Translation: CASKIGVNNEQFF. The chain joins TRBV2 to TRBJ2-1; no firm D call. The CDR3 sequence is 13 residues long. Germline CDR1 and CDR2: SNHLY and FYNNEI. Deletions cut 7 bases from V and 5 bases from J, with 12 bases between.

The rearrangement uses TRBV11-2 and TRBJ2-7, with 9 bases matching TRBD2. Germline-derived CDR1 and CDR2 are SGHAT and FQNNGV. With 1 base clipped from V and 0 bases from J, the junction kept 7 bases outside the gene matches. The CDR3 loop spans 17 amino acids. This chain's CDR3 is CASSLGLADRSSYEQYV. The CDR3 region has the DNA TGTGCCAGCAGCTTAGGACTAGCGGACCGGAGCTCCTACGAGCAGTACGTC.

V is TRBV6-5 and J is TRBJ2-7; the match to TRBD2 covers 7 bases. From germline, CDR1 is MNHEY and CDR2 SVGAGI. Trimming cost V 5 bases and J 3 bases; bases outside gene matches: 10. This CDR3 is 15 amino acids long. The CDR3 coding sequence is TGTGCCAGCAGTCTAGGGGTAGCGGGCATCTACGAGCAGTACGTC. It specifies CASSLGVAGIYEQYV.

This chain uses TRBV24-1 with TRBJ1-2, with D possibly being TRBD1 (5 bases). This CDR3 is 14 amino acids long. Per the germline V gene, CDR1 is KGHDR and CDR2 is SFDVKD. With 0 bases removed from V and 3 bases from J, the gap between germline ends came to 7 bases. The CDR3 DNA reads TGTGCCACCAGTGATTTGAAGACAGACTATGGCTACACCTTC. This translates into CATSDLKTDYGYTF.

This chain uses TRBV6-2 or TRBV6-3 with TRBJ1-1; D perhaps matches TRBD1 (6 bases). Trimming removed 2 bases from V and 0 bases from J, with 16 bases in between. The length of the CDR3 is 17 residues. Germline CDR1 is MNHEY and CDR2 is SVGEGT. In nucleotides, the CDR3 is TGTGCCAGCAGTTACGGGGGCTCCCCTTTCATGAACACTGAAGCTTTCTTT. This translates into CASSYGGSPFMNTEAFF.

V usage is TRBV6-6 and J usage is TRBJ1-2; no clear D. This CDR3 spans 18 amino acids. Trimming cost V 5 bases and J 3 bases, with 25 bases left between them. From germline, CDR1 is MNHNY and CDR2 SVGAGI (reference sequence). CDR3 loop: CASSPTEGVDSVHYGYTF. In DNA, the CDR3 is TGTGCCAGCAGTCCCACCGAAGGTGTGGACTCTGTTCACTATGGCTACACCTTC.

This chain links TRBV19 with TRBJ1-5; TRBD1 agrees at 7 bases. The junction had 8 bases not matched to a gene; V was cut back by 7 bases and J by 5 bases. The CDR3 has 14 amino acids. Germline loops: CDR1 LNHDA, CDR2 SQIVND (reference sequence). The CDR3 region is CASNQQGNHQPQHF. CDR3 nucleotide sequence: TGTGCCAGTAATCAACAGGGGAATCATCAGCCCCAGCATTTT.